This TCR beta chain was recovered during a study of cytomegalovirus exposure and HLA in healthy donors. Germline V lookup: CDR1 KGHSH, CDR2 LQKENI. V shed 3 bases, J shed 2 bases, and the junction held 17 bases outside the gene matches. There are 20 residues in the CDR3. The PCR contained 60 Vbeta and 13 Jbeta primers. Profiled with immunoSEQ multiplex PCR; TCRdb holds only in-frame clones, not every one. The sample includes around 63,000 clones, approximately 80% of them seen just once. The rearrangement links TRBV18 to TRBJ1-3; 9 bases match TRBD1. Sequenced sample: PBMCs. The TCR was taken from a woman between 25 and 40 years old in good health and CMV-seronegative. CDR3 in DNA: TGTGCCAGCTCACCCTCGGGACAGGGAAGATATCGAAAGACTGGAAACACCATATATTTT. Amino acids: CASSPSGQGRYRKTGNTIYF.